The 15 T cell receptor beta chains below come from one sample, sequenced in a study of T cells in Graves' hyperthyroidism and ophthalmopathy. Amplified TCR beta CDR3 regions came from RNA transcripts. Primed by the HTBI set, a first-round RT-PCR was run on the TCR CDR3. TCRdb independently ran MiXCR on the multiplex PCR reads; one entry per CDR3 protein. The sample records about 400,000 distinct CDR3 sequences, approximately 16% being singletons. Sequencing was carried out using blood. These receptors all stem from a woman aged 60 to 75 with Graves' ophthalmopathy.

This chain links TRBV18 with TRBJ2-1; D gene unclear. V was cut by 0 bases and J by 8 bases, with 17 bases left in between. Per germline, CDR1 KGHSH and CDR2 LQKENI. The CDR3 runs 16 residues. CDR3 sequence reads: CASSPPPLGLPHEQFF. CDR3 in DNA: TGTGCCAGCTCACCACCACCACTCGGTTTGCCACATGAGCAGTTCTTC.

This clonotype was counted many times. The chain combines TRBV3-1 with TRBJ1-4, with TRBD1 matching 7 bases. Trimming at V came to 7 bases and at J to 10 bases, leaving 6 bases not matched to a gene. The length of the CDR3 is 12 residues. The germline gives CDR1 LGHDT, CDR2 YNNKEL (reference sequence). Written as DNA, the CDR3 is TGTGCCAGCACCACAGGGGACGGAAAACTGTTTTTT. Its translation is CASTTGDGKLFF.

The chain has TRBV5-4 and TRBJ2-5; TRBD2 aligns across 8 bases. The CDR3 sequence is 15 residues long. CDR1 and CDR2 (germline): SGHNT, YYREEE (reference sequence). V dropped 4 bases and J dropped 1; count of bases not matched to a gene: 6. CDR3 bases: TGTGCCAGCAGCCGCAGCGGGGGACCCCAAGAGACCCAGTACTTC. Protein product: CASSRSGGPQETQYF.

There are many counts of this clonotype. This chain connects TRBV7-2 to TRBJ2-3, with D uncertain. Germline assignment: CDR1 SGHTA and CDR2 FQGNSA. V dropped 0 bases and J dropped 6 bases, with 10 bases sitting between them. The CDR3 loop spans 14 amino acids. CDR3: CASSLAPHMDTQYF. The CDR3, as DNA: TGTGCCAGCAGCTTAGCGCCTCACATGGATACGCAGTATTTT.

This clonotype was found a few times. The chain has TRBV24-1 and TRBJ2-1; perhaps TRBD1 as D (5 bases). The ends were cut back, 4 bases at V and 7 bases at J, with 19 bases in the middle. The CDR3 consists of 16 residues. Germline lookup yields CDR1 KGHDR and CDR2 SFDVKD. The CDR3 region is CATSDLGPPAENEQFF. In DNA form, the CDR3 reads TGTGCCACCAGTGACCTGGGGCCCCCGGCGGAGAATGAGCAGTTCTTC.

This clonotype was counted ten times or more. The rearrangement joins TRBV3-1 to TRBJ1-1, with D perhaps TRBD1 (5 bases). Germline V gene sequence: CDR1 LGHDT, CDR2 YNNKEL (reference sequence). This CDR3 region has 15 residues. With 1 base removed from V and 5 bases from J, the gap between germline ends came to 14 bases. The CDR3 reads CASSQGLTVYTEAFF. Written as DNA, the CDR3 is TGTGCCAGCAGCCAAGGGTTGACAGTTTATACTGAAGCTTTCTTT.

The chain links TRBV19 to TRBJ2-1; D call uncertain. V was clipped by 5 bases and J by 2 bases, with 10 bases between them. The length of the CDR3 is 14 residues. Germline CDR1 LNHDA, CDR2 SQIVND (reference sequence). The CDR3 sequence: CASSATGPYNEQFF. The CDR3 nucleotides read TGTGCCAGTAGTGCGACTGGCCCCTACAATGAGCAGTTCTTC. The variable domain in full, with the rest retrieved from reference TRBV19 and TRBJ2-1, is DGGITQSPKYLFRKEGQNVTLSCEQNLNHDAMYWYRQDPGQGLRLIYYSQIVNDFQKGDIAEGYSVSREKKESFPLTVTSAQKNPTAFYLCASSATGPYNEQFFGPGTRLTVL.

This clonotype was detected many times. The CDR3 DNA sequence: TGTGCCAGCAGTTCCCCGGGACTAGTTTACGAGCAGTACTTC. This sequence encodes CASSSPGLVYEQYF. This chain joins TRBV12-3 or TRBV12-4 and TRBJ2-7; 8 bases map to TRBD2. J was trimmed by 4 bases and V by 4 bases; bases with no gene match: 6. This CDR3 contains 14 residues.

The chain joins TRBV5-5 to TRBJ1-5; D remains unclear. The CDR3 consists of 17 residues. V shed 4 bases and J shed 2 bases, with 19 bases lying between them. Germline V gives CDR1 SGHKS, CDR2 YYEKEE (reference sequence). The CDR3 region is CASSVDGSPYGNQPQHF. The CDR3 DNA is TGTGCCAGCAGCGTTGACGGGAGCCCTTATGGCAATCAGCCCCAGCATTTT.

This clonotype came up many times. The chain recombines TRBV11-2 with TRBJ2-5; TRBD2 agrees at 8 bases. The CDR3 runs to 19 residues. The V gene end was trimmed by 6 bases and the J gene end by 0 bases; junction bases not matched to a gene: 18. CDR1 is SGHAT, CDR2 FQNNGV, per germline. The CDR3 DNA reads as TGTGCCAGCAGAGGACTAGCAGTAGGACCCCTAGGTTACCAAGAGACCCAGTACTTC. It is translated as CASRGLAVGPLGYQETQYF.

This clonotype has at least ten counts. The chain employs TRBV6-1 and TRBJ2-7; D is ambiguous. Germline V gives CDR1 MNHNS, CDR2 SASEGT. The CDR3 has 14 amino acids. The ends were cut back, 4 bases at V and 0 bases at J, with 10 bases in the middle. DNA for the CDR3: TGTGCCAGCAGTGCCCCCGGCCGCTCCTACGAGCAGTACTTC. It codes for CASSAPGRSYEQYF.

The V gene is TRBV25-1, the J gene TRBJ1-2, with D possibly TRBD1 on 5 matching bases. Trimming left V 5 bases short and J 4 bases short, with 17 bases between. CDR3 size: 15 residues. The germline V gene encodes CDR1 MGHDK and CDR2 SYGVNS. For the CDR3, the DNA is TGTGCCAGCAGTCCCTCCGGGACCTACTTCTATGGCTACACCTTC. Translated: CASSPSGTYFYGYTF.

In DNA form, the CDR3 reads TGTGCCAGTAGTAAACGGGGACAGGGAGATCAGCCCCAGCATTTT. This sequence encodes CASSKRGQGDQPQHF. The chain joins TRBV19 to TRBJ1-5, with 9 bases matching TRBD1. Germline CDR1 LNHDA, CDR2 SQIVND (reference sequence). This CDR3 comprises 15 residues. The J segment lost 5 bases and the V segment lost 4 bases, leaving 6 bases of the junction unmatched.

This clonotype was counted between two and nine times. V is TRBV28 and J is TRBJ2-7, with 12 bases lining up with TRBD1. Trimming at V came to 2 bases and at J to 4 bases, leaving 9 bases not matched to a gene. The CDR3 contains 17 residues. CDR1 is MDHEN, CDR2 SYDVKM, per germline. The DNA of the CDR3 is TGTGCCAGCAGTTTAGGTCGGGGGACAGGGGGCCCGTACGAGCAGTACTTC. It encodes CASSLGRGTGGPYEQYF.

This clonotype was seen ten or more times. V is TRBV3-1 and J is TRBJ2-4; D is ambiguous. Germline CDR1 reads LGHDT; CDR2 reads YNNKEL (reference sequence). CDR3 length: 12 residues. Trimming took 1 base from V and 12 from J, leaving 10 bases between them. CDR3 in amino acids: CASSQVAKAQYF. In DNA form, the CDR3 reads TGTGCCAGCAGCCAAGTTGCGAAAGCTCAGTACTTC.